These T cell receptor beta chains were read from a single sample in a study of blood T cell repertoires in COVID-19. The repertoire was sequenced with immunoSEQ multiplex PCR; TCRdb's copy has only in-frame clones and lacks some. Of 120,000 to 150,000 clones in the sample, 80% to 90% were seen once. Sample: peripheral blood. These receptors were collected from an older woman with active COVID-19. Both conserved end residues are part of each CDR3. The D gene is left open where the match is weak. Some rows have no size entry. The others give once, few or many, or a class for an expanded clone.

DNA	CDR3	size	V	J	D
TGTGCCAGTAGTATTGGGCAGCCCCACGATGAAAAACTGTTTTTT	CASSIGQPHDEKLFF	NA	TRBV19	TRBJ1-4	NA
TGTGCCAGCAGTCGAACAGGGCTAGATACGCAGTATTTT	CASSRTGLDTQYF	NA	TRBV25-1	TRBJ2-3	NA
TGTGCCAGCAGATTGGGAGGGACTATCCGTACCTACGAGCAGTACTTC	CASRLGGTIRTYEQYF	NA	TRBV28	TRBJ2-7	TRBD2
TGTGCCAGCAGTTTAAAGGACAGGGTCCTTAGGGGCACTGAAGCTTTCTTT	CASSLKDRVLRGTEAFF	NA	TRBV28	TRBJ1-1	TRBD1
TGTGCCAGCAGTCCAACAGGGTACTACGAGCAGTACTTC	CASSPTGYYEQYF	NA	TRBV12-3/TRBV12-4	TRBJ2-7	NA
TGTGCCAGCAGCCCCCCGGGACTTACTAACACCGGGGAGCTGTTTTTT	CASSPPGLTNTGELFF	NA	TRBV11-2	TRBJ2-2	NA
TGCGCCAGCAGTGAAAGAACTAGCGGGAGGAGTAGGGAGACCCAGTACTTC	CASSERTSGRSRETQYF	NA	TRBV10-2	TRBJ2-5	TRBD2
TGTGCCAGCTCCCACAGGGGGATACAAGAGACCCAGTACTTC	CASSHRGIQETQYF	NA	TRBV18	TRBJ2-5	TRBD1
TGTGCCAGCAGCTTAGGGACTAGCGGGAGGCCCCTAAATAGTGAGCAGTTCTTC	CASSLGTSGRPLNSEQFF	NA	TRBV7-2	TRBJ2-1	TRBD2
TGTGCCAGCTCTCAGGGTTATTGGGATGATGGCTACACCTTC	CASSQGYWDDGYTF	NA	TRBV18	TRBJ1-2	NA
TGTGCCAGCAGCGTAGCTGCCAGGGGCGGCTACAATGAGCAGTTCTTC	CASSVAARGGYNEQFF	NA	TRBV9	TRBJ2-1	NA
TGTGCCAGCAGCCAAGTTCCCTCGCTAGCGGGGGCCTACGAGCAGTACTTC	CASSQVPSLAGAYEQYF	NA	TRBV3-1/TRBV3-2	TRBJ2-7	TRBD2
TGTGCCAGTAGTATATCGTACCTGGGGACAGAGAATGAAAAACTGTTTTTT	CASSISYLGTENEKLFF	few	TRBV19	TRBJ1-4	TRBD1
TGTGCCAGCAGTTCCGACAGGGGGTACGCCAAAAACATTCAGTACTTC	CASSSDRGYAKNIQYF	NA	TRBV6-2/TRBV6-3	TRBJ2-4	TRBD1
TGTGCCAGCAGCTCATCCCCAGGGAACGAGGCTTTCTTT	CASSSSPGNEAFF	NA	TRBV11-2	TRBJ1-1	NA
TGCGCCAGCAGCCAAGGGCGGCTAGCGGGAAATACGCAGTATTTT	CASSQGRLAGNTQYF	few	TRBV4-1	TRBJ2-3	TRBD2
TGCGCCAGCAGTCAATCGGGGCGGACTAATGAAAAACTGTTTTTT	CASSQSGRTNEKLFF	NA	TRBV23-1	TRBJ1-4	NA
TGTGCCAGCAGTTCGTGGAGGACAGATACGCAGTATTTT	CASSSWRTDTQYF	NA	TRBV7-9	TRBJ2-3	NA
TGTGCCAGCAGCTTTCTAGCGGGAGATACGCAGTATTTT	CASSFLAGDTQYF	NA	TRBV7-2	TRBJ2-3	TRBD2
TGTGCCAGCAAATTTCGAGGATCCCCTAATGAAAAACTGTTTTTT	CASKFRGSPNEKLFF	once	TRBV27	TRBJ1-4	NA
TGTGCCAGCAGCCCTACTAGCGTTTACTACGAGCAGTACTTC	CASSPTSVYYEQYF	NA	TRBV5-6	TRBJ2-7	TRBD2
TGTGCCACCAGCAGAGATCGGGGACTAGCTTACAATGAGCAGTTCTTC	CATSRDRGLAYNEQFF	NA	TRBV15	TRBJ2-1	TRBD2
TGTGCCAGCAGTTCATCCTCCGGGGACAGGGGAAATGAGCAGTTCTTC	CASSSSSGDRGNEQFF	NA	TRBV28	TRBJ2-1	TRBD1
TGTGCCAGCAGTTTACACGCCAATCAGCCCCAGCATTTT	CASSLHANQPQHF	NA	TRBV6-5	TRBJ1-5	NA
TGTGCCAGCAGTTATAGTCAGCGGGAGATATACGAGCAGTACTTC	CASSYSQREIYEQYF	NA	TRBV6-2/TRBV6-3	TRBJ2-7	TRBD2
TGTGCCAGCGGGGAACAGGGAAATCAGCCCCAGCATTTT	CASGEQGNQPQHF	NA	TRBV6-4	TRBJ1-5	NA
TGCAGCGCCGTAGAGGCTCCGGGACAGGGCGAGCAGTTCTTC	CSAVEAPGQGEQFF	NA	TRBV29-1	TRBJ2-1	TRBD1
TGCGCCAGCAGCCATTTGGTAGCGAGCTACGAGCAGTACTTC	CASSHLVASYEQYF	NA	TRBV4-1	TRBJ2-7	NA
TGTGCCAGCAGTTACGAACGGGGGAACACTGAAGCTTTCTTT	CASSYERGNTEAFF	NA	TRBV6-5	TRBJ1-1	NA
TGTGCCAGCAGCCACGTAACAGGGGGCGTAGATACGCAGTATTTT	CASSHVTGGVDTQYF	NA	TRBV4-2	TRBJ2-3	TRBD1
TGCGCCAGCAGCCAAGTGGCCATGGCTAGCTATTACACCGGGGAGCTGTTTTTT	CASSQVAMASYYTGELFF	NA	TRBV4-3	TRBJ2-2	NA
TGCGCCAGCAGCCTCCATCTGACGACTAGCGGGAGGACCGGGGAGCTGTTTTTT	CASSLHLTTSGRTGELFF	once	TRBV4-3	TRBJ2-2	TRBD2
TGTGCCATCAGTGGGCTAGCGGACTCCAGTGAGCAGTTCTTC	CAISGLADSSEQFF	NA	TRBV10-3	TRBJ2-1	TRBD2
TGTGCCAGCAGCTTCACACCAGGCGGGGGGGAGACCCAGTACTTC	CASSFTPGGGETQYF	NA	TRBV11-2	TRBJ2-5	TRBD2
TGTGCCAGCAGCCCGCAGGGGGCGGGTTCACCCCTCCACTTT	CASSPQGAGSPLHF	NA	TRBV7-2	TRBJ1-6	TRBD1
TGTGCCAGCAGCTTACGGACAGGCTCGAACACCGGGGAGCTGTTTTTT	CASSLRTGSNTGELFF	NA	TRBV7-9	TRBJ2-2	TRBD1